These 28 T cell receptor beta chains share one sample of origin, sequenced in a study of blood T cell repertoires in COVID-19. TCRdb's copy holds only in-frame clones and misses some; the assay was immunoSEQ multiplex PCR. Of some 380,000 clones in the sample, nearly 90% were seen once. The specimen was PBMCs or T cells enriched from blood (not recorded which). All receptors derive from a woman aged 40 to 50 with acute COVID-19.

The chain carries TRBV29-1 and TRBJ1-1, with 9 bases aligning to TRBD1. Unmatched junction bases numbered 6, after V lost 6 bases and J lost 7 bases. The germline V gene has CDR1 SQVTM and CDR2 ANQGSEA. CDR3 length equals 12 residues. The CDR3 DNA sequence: TGCAGCGTCGCTACAGGGGGCTTTGAAGCTTTCTTT. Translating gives CSVATGGFEAFF.

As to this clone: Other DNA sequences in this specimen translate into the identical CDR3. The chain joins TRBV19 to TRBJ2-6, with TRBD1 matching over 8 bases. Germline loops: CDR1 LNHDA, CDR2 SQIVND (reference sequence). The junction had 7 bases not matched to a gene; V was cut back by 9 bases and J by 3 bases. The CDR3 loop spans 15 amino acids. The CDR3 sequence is CASRRQGFGANVLTF. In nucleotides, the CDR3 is TGTGCCAGCCGGAGACAGGGGTTTGGGGCCAACGTCCTGACTTTC.

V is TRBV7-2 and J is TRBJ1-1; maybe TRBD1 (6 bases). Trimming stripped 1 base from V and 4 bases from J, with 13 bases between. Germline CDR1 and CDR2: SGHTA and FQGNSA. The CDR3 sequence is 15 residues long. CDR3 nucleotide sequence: TGTGCCAGCAGCTTAGACGGGGGCGGGGGCACTGAAGCTTTCTTT. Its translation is CASSLDGGGGTEAFF. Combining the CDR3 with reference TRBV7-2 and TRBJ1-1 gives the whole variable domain GAGVSQSPSNKVTEKGKDVELRCDPISGHTALYWYRQSLGQGLEFLIYFQGNSAPDKSGLPSDRFSAERTGGSVSTLTIQRTQQEDSAVYLCASSLDGGGGTEAFFGQGTRLTVV.

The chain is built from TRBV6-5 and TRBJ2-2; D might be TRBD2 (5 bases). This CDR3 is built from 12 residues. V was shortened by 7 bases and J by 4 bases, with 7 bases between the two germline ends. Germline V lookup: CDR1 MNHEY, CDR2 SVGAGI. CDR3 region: CASKEGTGELFF. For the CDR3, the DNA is TGTGCCAGCAAAGAGGGCACCGGGGAGCTGTTTTTT.

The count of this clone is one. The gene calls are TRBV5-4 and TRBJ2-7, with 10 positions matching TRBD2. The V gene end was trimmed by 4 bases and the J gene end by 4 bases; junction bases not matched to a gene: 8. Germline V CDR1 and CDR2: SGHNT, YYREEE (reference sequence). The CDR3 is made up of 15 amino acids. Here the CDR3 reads CASSGVSGGAYEQYF. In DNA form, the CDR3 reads TGTGCCAGCAGCGGAGTGAGCGGGGGGGCTTACGAGCAGTACTTC.

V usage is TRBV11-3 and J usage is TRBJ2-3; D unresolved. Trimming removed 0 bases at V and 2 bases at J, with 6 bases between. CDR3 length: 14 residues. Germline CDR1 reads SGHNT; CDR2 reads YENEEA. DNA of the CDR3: TGTGCCAGCAGCTTAGATGGCACCACAGATACGCAGTATTTT. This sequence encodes CASSLDGTTDTQYF.

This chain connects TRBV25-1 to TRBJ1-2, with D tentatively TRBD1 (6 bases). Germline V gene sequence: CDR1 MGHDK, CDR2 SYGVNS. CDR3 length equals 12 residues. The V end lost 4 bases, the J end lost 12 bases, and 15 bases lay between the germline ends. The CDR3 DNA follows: TGTGCCAGCAGTGGCACAGGGTATTCGAACACCTTC. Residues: CASSGTGYSNTF.

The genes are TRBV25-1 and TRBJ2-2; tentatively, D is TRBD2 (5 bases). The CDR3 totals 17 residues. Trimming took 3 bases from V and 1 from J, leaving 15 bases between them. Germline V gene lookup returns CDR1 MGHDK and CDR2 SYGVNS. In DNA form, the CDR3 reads TGTGCCAGCAGTGACGGGCTGGAGGCGGTGAACACCGGGGAGCTGTTTTTT. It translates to CASSDGLEAVNTGELFF.

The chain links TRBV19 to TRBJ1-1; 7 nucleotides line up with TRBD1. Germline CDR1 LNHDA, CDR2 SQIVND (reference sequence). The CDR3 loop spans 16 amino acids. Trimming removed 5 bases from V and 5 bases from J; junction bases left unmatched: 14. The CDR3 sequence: CASSGTAQGPRTEAFF. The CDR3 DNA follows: TGTGCCAGTAGTGGGACCGCACAGGGGCCGAGGACTGAAGCTTTCTTT.

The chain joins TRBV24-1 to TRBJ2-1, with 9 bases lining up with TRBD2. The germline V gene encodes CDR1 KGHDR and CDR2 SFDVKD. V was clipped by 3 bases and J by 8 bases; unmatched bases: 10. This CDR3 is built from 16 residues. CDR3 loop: CATSDPSSAGGDEQFF. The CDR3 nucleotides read TGTGCCACCAGTGATCCCTCTTCGGCGGGGGGGGATGAGCAGTTCTTC.

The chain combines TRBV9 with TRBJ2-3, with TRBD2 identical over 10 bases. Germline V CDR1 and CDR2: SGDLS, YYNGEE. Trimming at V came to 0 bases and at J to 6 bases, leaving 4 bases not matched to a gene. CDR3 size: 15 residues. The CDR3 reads CASSVAAGGPDTQYF. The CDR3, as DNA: TGTGCCAGCAGCGTAGCAGCGGGGGGGCCTGATACGCAGTATTTT.

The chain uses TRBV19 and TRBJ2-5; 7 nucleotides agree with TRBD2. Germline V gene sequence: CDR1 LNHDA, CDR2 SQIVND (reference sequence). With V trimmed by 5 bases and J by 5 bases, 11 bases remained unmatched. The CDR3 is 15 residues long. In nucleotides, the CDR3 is TGTGCCAGTAGTTTCCGGTCGGGGGGATCGGAGACCCAGTACTTC. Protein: CASSFRSGGSETQYF.

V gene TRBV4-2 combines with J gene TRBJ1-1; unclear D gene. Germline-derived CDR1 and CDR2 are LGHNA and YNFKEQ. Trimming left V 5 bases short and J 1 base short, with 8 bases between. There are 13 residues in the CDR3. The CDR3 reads CASSYTENTEAFF. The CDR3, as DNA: TGTGCCAGCAGCTACACAGAGAACACTGAAGCTTTCTTT.

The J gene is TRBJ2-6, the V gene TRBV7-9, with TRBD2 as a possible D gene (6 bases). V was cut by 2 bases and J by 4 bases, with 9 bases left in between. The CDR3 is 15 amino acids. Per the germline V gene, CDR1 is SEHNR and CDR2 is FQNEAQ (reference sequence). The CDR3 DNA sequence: TGTGCCAGCAGCTTACGGGGGAACGGGGCCAACGTCCTGACTTTC. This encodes CASSLRGNGANVLTF.

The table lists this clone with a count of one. Written as DNA, the CDR3 is TGTGCCTGGAGTCTGGAGGGGGCGGGTGGCTACACCTTC. Translation gives CAWSLEGAGGYTF. The V and J genes are TRBV30 and TRBJ1-2; 7 nucleotides agree with TRBD1. V shed 2 bases, J shed 7 bases, and the junction held 7 bases outside the gene matches. The CDR3 sequence is 13 residues long. The germline V gene has CDR1 GTSNPN and CDR2 SVGIG (reference sequence). Combining the CDR3 with reference TRBV30 and TRBJ1-2 gives the whole variable domain SQTIHQWPATLVQPVGSPLSLECTVEGTSNPNLYWYRQAAGRGLQLLFYSVGIGQISSEVPQNLSASRPQDRQFILSSKKLLLSDSGFYLCAWSLEGAGGYTFGSGTRLTVV.

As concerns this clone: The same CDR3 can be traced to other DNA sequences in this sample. The CDR3 loop is CASSATSGGTGELFF. The CDR3 DNA reads TGTGCCAGCAGCGCAACTAGCGGGGGTACCGGGGAGCTGTTTTTT. The genes are TRBV9 and TRBJ2-2, with TRBD2 matching over 11 bases. Germline loops: CDR1 SGDLS, CDR2 YYNGEE. CDR3 length: 15 residues. The ends lost 3 bases at V and 5 bases at J; junction bases unmatched: 3.

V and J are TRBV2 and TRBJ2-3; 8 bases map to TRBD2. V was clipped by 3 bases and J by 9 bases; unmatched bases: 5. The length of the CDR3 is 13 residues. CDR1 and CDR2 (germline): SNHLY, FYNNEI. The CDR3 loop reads CASSEAGGRTQYF. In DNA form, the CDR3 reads TGTGCCAGCAGTGAGGCGGGGGGAAGAACGCAGTATTTT.

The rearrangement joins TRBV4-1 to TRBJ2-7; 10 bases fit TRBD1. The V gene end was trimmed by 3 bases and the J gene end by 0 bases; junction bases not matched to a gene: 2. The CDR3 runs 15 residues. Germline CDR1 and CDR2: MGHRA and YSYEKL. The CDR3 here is CASSHRQGASYEQYF. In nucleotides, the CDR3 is TGCGCCAGCAGCCACCGACAGGGGGCCTCCTACGAGCAGTACTTC.

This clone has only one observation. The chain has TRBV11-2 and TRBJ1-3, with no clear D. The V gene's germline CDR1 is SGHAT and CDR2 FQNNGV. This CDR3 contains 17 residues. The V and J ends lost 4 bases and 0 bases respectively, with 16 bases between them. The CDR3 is CASSSQFGLRSGNTIYF. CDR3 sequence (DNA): TGTGCCAGCAGCTCCCAATTTGGGCTCCGCTCTGGAAACACCATATATTTT.

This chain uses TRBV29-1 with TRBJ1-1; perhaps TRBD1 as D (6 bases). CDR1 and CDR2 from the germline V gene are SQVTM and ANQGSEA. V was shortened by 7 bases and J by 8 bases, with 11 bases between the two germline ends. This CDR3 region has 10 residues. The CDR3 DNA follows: TGCAGCGCCGGACAGAACGAAGCTTTCTTT. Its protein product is CSAGQNEAFF.

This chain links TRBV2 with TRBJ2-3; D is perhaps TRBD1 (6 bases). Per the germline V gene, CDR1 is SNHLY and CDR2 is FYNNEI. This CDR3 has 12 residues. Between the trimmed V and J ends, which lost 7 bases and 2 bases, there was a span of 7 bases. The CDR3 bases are TGTGCCAGCAAGGGGGACACAGATACGCAGTATTTT. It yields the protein CASKGDTDTQYF.

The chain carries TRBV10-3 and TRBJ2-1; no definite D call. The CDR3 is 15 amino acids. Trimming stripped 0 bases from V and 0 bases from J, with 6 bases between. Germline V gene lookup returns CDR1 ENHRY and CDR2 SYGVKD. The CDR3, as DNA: TGTGCCATCAGTGAGTCGTTGAGCTCCTACAATGAGCAGTTCTTC. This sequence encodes CAISESLSSYNEQFF.

The CDR3 DNA follows: TGTGCCACCAGTGGTGCAGGGCGAGCAGAGACCCAGTACTTC. Translated, it gives CATSGAGRAETQYF. The chain has TRBV24-1 and TRBJ2-5; weak D call: TRBD1 (5 bases). V was cut by 5 bases and J by 4 bases, with 13 bases left in between. Germline V gene lookup returns CDR1 KGHDR and CDR2 SFDVKD. The CDR3 loop spans 14 amino acids.

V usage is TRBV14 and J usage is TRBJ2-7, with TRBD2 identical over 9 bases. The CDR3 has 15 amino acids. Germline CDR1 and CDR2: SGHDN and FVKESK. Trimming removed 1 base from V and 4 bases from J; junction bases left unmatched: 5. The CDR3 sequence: CASSQGFSGSYEQYF. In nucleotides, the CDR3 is TGTGCCAGCAGCCAAGGGTTTAGCGGGAGTTACGAGCAGTACTTC.

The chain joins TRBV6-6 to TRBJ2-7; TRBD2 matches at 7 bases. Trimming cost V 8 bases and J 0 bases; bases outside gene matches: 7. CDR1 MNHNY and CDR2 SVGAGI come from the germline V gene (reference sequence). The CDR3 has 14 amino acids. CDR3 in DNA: TGTGCCAGCTCACTGGCGGGGGACTCCTACGAGCAGTACTTC. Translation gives CASSLAGDSYEQYF.

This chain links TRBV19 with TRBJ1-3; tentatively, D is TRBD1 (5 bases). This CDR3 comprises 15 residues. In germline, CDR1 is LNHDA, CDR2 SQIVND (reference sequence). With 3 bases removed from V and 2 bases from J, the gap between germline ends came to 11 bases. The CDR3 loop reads CASSISGEPGNTIYF. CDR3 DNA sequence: TGTGCCAGTAGTATTTCGGGGGAACCTGGAAACACCATATATTTT.

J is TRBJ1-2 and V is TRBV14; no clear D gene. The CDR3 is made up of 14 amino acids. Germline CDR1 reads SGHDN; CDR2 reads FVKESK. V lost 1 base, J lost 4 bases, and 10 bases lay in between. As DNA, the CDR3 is TGTGCCAGCAGCCAAGTATCGGGTGGCTATGGCTACACCTTC. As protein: CASSQVSGGYGYTF.

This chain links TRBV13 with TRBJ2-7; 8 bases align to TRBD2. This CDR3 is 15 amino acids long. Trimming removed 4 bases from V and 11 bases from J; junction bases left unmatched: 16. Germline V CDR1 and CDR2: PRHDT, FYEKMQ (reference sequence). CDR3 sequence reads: CASSSQSSGGHREYF. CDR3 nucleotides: TGTGCCAGCAGCTCCCAGTCGAGCGGGGGACATCGGGAGTACTTC.